The clone carrying this TCR beta chain has just one count. TCRdb keeps only in-frame clones here, not all; method: immunoSEQ multiplex PCR. Of around 19,000 clones listed, roughly 73% are singletons. This entry is derived from a study of T cells in tumors after PD-1 blockade. Study information: Patients had no prior checkpoint blockade, systemic immunosuppressants, or anti-cancer therapy within 4 weeks.

Germline V gives CDR1 MRHNA, CDR2 SNTAGT. The CDR3 has 19 residues. Unmatched junction bases numbered 20, after V lost 5 bases and J lost 9 bases. The V gene is TRBV6-4, the J gene TRBJ2-2; 11 bases agree with TRBD2. This TCR was recovered from a human donor with basal cell carcinoma. Source: PBMCs, taken before anti-PD-1 treatment. The CDR3 here is CASSPVAGGSRIEHRELFF. CDR3 nucleotide sequence: TGTGCCAGCAGTCCCGTAGCGGGAGGGTCCCGGATCGAACACCGGGAGCTGTTTTTT.